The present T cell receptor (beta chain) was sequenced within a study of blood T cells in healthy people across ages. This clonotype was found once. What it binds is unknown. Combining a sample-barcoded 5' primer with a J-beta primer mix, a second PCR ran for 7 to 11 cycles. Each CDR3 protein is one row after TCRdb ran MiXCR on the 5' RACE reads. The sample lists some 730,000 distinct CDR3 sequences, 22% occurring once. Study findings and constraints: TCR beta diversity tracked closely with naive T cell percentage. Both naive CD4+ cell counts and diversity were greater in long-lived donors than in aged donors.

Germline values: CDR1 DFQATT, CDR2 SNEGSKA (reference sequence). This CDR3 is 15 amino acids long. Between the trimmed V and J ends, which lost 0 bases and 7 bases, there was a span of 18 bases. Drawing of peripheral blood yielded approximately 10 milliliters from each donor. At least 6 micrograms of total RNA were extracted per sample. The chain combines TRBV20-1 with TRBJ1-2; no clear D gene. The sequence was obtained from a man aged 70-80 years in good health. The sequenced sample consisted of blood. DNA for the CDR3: TGCAGTGCTAGAGACGGCAGAGGAACGTACTCTGGCTACACCTTC. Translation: CSARDGRGTYSGYTF.